Only a few counts were recorded for the clone carrying this T cell receptor beta chain. Its antigen remains unidentified. This sample was taken from a study of T cells after yellow fever vaccination. At the level of the study: Fractions of low cell number were prepared using SMART-Seq v4 Ultra Low Input. General study results and limits: Post-booster repertoires again held most primary-vaccination clones (about 96% CD4, 85% to 90% CD8).

Each CDR3 protein gets one entry after TCRdb re-called the 5' RACE reads with MiXCR. The sample shows 350,000 or so distinct CDR3 sequences, around 8.1% of them seen only once. Germline V gene data show CDR1 as MNHEY and CDR2 as SVGAGI. This CDR3 is built from 14 residues. The ends lost 0 bases at V and 7 bases at J; junction bases unmatched: 3. The sample was PBMCs, taken roughly 46 days after the first yellow fever vaccination. This receptor was obtained from a man younger than 30 who received the YFV17D yellow fever vaccine. This chain links TRBV6-5 with TRBJ1-5; TRBD1 matches at 7 bases. The CDR3 DNA reads TGTGCCAGCAGTTACTCGACAGGGACGCAGCCCCAGCATTTT. It specifies CASSYSTGTQPQHF.